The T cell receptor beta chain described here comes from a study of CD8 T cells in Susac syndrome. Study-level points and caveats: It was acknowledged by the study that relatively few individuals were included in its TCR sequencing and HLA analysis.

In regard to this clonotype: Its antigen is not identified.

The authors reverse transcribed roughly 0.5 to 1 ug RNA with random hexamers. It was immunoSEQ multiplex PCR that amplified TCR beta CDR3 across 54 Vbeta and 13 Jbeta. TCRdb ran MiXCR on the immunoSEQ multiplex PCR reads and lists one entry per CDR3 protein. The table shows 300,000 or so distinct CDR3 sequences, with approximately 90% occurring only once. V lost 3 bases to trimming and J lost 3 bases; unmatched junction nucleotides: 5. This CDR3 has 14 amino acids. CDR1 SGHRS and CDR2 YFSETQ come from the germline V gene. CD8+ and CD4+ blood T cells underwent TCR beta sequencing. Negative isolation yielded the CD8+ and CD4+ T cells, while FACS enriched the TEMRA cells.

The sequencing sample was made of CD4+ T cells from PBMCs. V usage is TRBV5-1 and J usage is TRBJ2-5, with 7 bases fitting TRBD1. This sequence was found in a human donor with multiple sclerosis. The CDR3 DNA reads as TGCGCCAGCAGCTCGGGACAGAAGGAAGAGACCCAGTACTTC. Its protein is CASSSGQKEETQYF.